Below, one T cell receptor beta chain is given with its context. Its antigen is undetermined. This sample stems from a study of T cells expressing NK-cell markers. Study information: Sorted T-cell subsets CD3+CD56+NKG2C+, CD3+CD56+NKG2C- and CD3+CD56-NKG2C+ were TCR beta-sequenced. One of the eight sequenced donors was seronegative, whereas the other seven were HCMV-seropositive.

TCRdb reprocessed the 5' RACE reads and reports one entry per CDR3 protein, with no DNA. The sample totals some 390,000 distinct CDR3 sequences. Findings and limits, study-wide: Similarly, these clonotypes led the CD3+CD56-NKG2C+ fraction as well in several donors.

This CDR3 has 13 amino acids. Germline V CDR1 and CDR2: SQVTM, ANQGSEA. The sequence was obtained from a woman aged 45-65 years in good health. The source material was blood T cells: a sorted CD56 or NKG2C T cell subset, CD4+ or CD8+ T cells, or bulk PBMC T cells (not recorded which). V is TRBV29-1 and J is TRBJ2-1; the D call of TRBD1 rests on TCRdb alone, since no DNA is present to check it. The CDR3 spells CSVELVSGNEQFF.